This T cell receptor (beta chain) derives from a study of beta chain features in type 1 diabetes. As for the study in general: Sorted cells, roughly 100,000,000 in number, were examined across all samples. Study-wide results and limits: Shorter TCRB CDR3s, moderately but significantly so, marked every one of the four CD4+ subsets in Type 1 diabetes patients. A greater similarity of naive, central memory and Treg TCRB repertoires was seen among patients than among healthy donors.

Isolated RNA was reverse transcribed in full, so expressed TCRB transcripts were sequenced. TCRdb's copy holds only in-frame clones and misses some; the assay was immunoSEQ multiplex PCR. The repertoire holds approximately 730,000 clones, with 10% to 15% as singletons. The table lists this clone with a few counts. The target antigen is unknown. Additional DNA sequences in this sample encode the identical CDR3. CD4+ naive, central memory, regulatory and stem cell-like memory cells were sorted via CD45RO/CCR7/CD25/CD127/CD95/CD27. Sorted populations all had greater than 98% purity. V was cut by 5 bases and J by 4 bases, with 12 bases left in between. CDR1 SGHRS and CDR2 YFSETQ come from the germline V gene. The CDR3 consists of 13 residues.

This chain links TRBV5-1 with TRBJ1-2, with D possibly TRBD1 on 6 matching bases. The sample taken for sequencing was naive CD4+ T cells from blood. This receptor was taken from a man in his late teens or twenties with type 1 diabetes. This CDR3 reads CASSLDRSYGYTF. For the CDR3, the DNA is TGCGCCAGCAGTCTCGACAGGTCCTATGGCTACACCTTC.